The clone carrying this T cell receptor beta chain has a count of ten or more. Its antigen is unknown. The sample comes from a study of human T cells and chemical hapten exposure. Notes on the study in general: Those TCRs sitting above 1 in 1000 frequency stayed the same with DPC sensitization.

Someone pulled total RNA out of unfractionated whole blood. Unique molecular identifiers were affixed to discrete cDNA molecules within the library. Per the authors' pipeline: Sequenced samples showed a median of approximately 96,000 TCRs each, with counts running from around 24,000 to 710,000. Each CDR3 protein gets one entry after TCRdb re-called the 5' RACE reads with MiXCR. Here the V and J calls rest on TCRdb's processing, not on the authors' analysis. The data show 70,000 to 85,000 distinct CDR3 sequences, less than 20% seen once. Germline lookup yields CDR1 MDHEN and CDR2 SYDVKM. Unmatched junction bases numbered 7, after V lost 6 bases and J lost 8 bases. The CDR3 runs to 14 residues.

The origin of this receptor is a female donor in good health. The chain combines TRBV28 with TRBJ1-4; 9 nucleotides agree with TRBD1. The CDR3 region is CASRAGTGPEKLFF. CDR3 in DNA: TGTGCCAGCAGGGCCGGGACAGGGCCCGAAAAACTGTTTTTT.